One and the same sample provided the 5 T cell receptor beta chains below, sequenced in a study of tumor-infiltrating lymphocytes in primary liver carcinoma. Starting material for RNA and DNA co-extraction consisted of about 17-30 mg of unsorted bulk tissue. Total RNA amounting to 450 to 550 ng was the source from which TCR beta cDNA was made with a constant-region primer. For TCR beta, libraries were produced by three nested multiplex PCR rounds using slightly modified ARM-PCR. The first two PCR rounds used TRBV1-TRBV30 forward primers with a C-beta reverse primer, 9 to 11 cycles each. In TCRdb, the multiplex PCR reads were re-called with MiXCR into one record per CDR3 protein. The table has about 130,000 distinct CDR3 sequences, 50% to 80% seen once; the top ten hold around 8.2%. Material: liver tumor tissue from sampling region 3. Subset described: tumor region T3, left-lateral pole. The receptors were gathered from a woman aged 60-70 years with primary liver carcinoma and hepatitis B virus infection.

This chain connects TRBV5-1 to TRBJ2-2; 9 bases align to TRBD2. The CDR3 has 17 amino acids. CDR1 and CDR2 from the germline V gene are SGHRS and YFSETQ. The V gene end was trimmed by 0 bases and the J gene end by 5 bases; junction bases not matched to a gene: 8. CDR3 amino acids: CASSLDLAGVQTGELFF. DNA for the CDR3: TGCGCCAGCAGCTTGGATTTAGCGGGAGTGCAAACCGGGGAGCTGTTTTTT.

This clonotype was observed a single time. This may come from a read error, since a much larger clone is one base off. The V and J genes are TRBV5-5 and TRBJ2-2, with TRBD1 matching 10 bases. The germline V gene encodes CDR1 SGHKS and CDR2 YYEKEE (reference sequence). The CDR3 runs to 15 residues. The CDR3 DNA reads TGTGCCAGCAGCAGAGGACAGGGGGGCCCCGGGGGGCTGTTTTTT. Protein: CASSRGQGGPGGLFF.

The table lists this clonotype with many counts. CDR3 DNA: TGTGCTAGTGGTTTGGCCACACCCGGGACTAGCTGTTCCGAGCAGTACTTC. This gives the protein CASGLATPGTSCSEQYF. This chain uses TRBV12-5 with TRBJ2-7; 9 nucleotides match TRBD2. Germline CDR1 LGHNT, CDR2 FRNRAP. There are 17 residues in the CDR3. The ends lost 1 base at V and 6 bases at J; junction bases unmatched: 13.

The chain is built from TRBV5-1 and TRBJ2-7; D unclear. The CDR3 contains 12 residues. The germline V gene encodes CDR1 SGHRS and CDR2 YFSETQ. Deletions cut 4 bases from V and 7 bases from J, with 12 bases between. This chain's CDR3 is CASSTASREQYF. The CDR3 DNA is TGCGCCAGCAGCACCGCCAGTAGGGAGCAGTACTTC.

In the case of this clonotype: A read error may account for a junction end that differs from germline. The chain joins TRBV10-3 to TRBJ2-1; TRBD2 matches at 9 bases. Germline V gene sequence: CDR1 ENHRY, CDR2 SYGVKD. This CDR3 contains 19 residues. The CDR3 region is CANSKSTTPRSGRMNEQFF. In nucleotides, the CDR3 is TGTGCCAACAGTAAGTCGACTACACCTAGGAGCGGGAGGATGAATGAGCAGTTCTTC.